The 11 T cell receptor beta chains below come from one sample, sequenced in a study of molecular identifiers for immune sequencing clone quantification. A single record per CDR3 protein comes from TCRdb applying MiXCR to the PCR reads. The table records about 500,000 distinct CDR3 sequences, 20% to 25% of them present only once. The material sequenced was naive CD8+ T cells from blood, with Jurkat cell RNA spiked in. Described subset: FACS-sorted CD8+CD4-CCR7+CD45RA+ naive T cells. These receptors all come from a human donor in good health. Some libraries in this study had Jurkat cell RNA spiked in.

This clonotype was seen many times. The V and J genes are TRBV4-3 and TRBJ2-5; D is unresolved. The V gene lost 0 bases and the J gene lost 1 base, with 6 bases spanning the gap. Germline CDR1 LGHNA, CDR2 YSLEER. This CDR3 has 14 amino acids. The DNA for the CDR3 is TGCGCCAGCAGCCAAGACAGCAGCCAAGAGACCCAGTACTTC. This codes for CASSQDSSQETQYF.

This clonotype was recorded many times. V is TRBV9 and J is TRBJ2-3; D may be TRBD2 (6 bases). Per the germline V gene, CDR1 is SGDLS and CDR2 is YYNGEE. The CDR3 contains 15 residues. V dropped 2 bases and J dropped 5 bases, with 15 bases sitting between them. The CDR3 DNA is TGTGCCAGCAGCGTCGGGAGTATTGGGCTAGATACGCAGTATTTT. This gives the protein CASSVGSIGLDTQYF. Complete variable domain (other parts from reference TRBV9 and TRBJ2-3): DSGVTQTPKHLITATGQRVTLRCSPRSGDLSVYWYQQSLDQGLQFLIQYYNGEERAKGNILERFSAQQFPDLHSELNLSSLELGDSALYFCASSVGSIGLDTQYFGPGTRLTVL.

This clonotype was seen only a few times. V usage is TRBV6-2 or TRBV6-3 and J usage is TRBJ2-7; perhaps TRBD2 as D (5 bases). Trimming left V 2 bases short and J 2 bases short, with 19 bases between. The CDR3 is made up of 17 amino acids. Germline V gene data show CDR1 as MNHEY and CDR2 as SVGEGT. The CDR3: CASSYPVDGRGTYEQYF. For the CDR3, the DNA is TGTGCCAGCAGTTACCCAGTTGACGGTCGGGGAACCTACGAGCAGTACTTC.

This clonotype turned up a few times. This sequence joins TRBV5-5 and TRBJ2-1; D may be TRBD1 (6 bases). The CDR3 sequence is 16 residues long. V was cut by 1 base and J by 2 bases, with 13 bases left in between. The germline V gene has CDR1 SGHKS and CDR2 YYEKEE (reference sequence). The CDR3 is CASSLFGTPTYNEQFF. CDR3 nucleotide sequence: TGTGCCAGCAGCTTGTTCGGGACACCCACCTACAATGAGCAGTTCTTC.

The table lists this clonotype with many counts. This rearrangement joins TRBV29-1 to TRBJ1-3; D unresolved. CDR1 is SQVTM, CDR2 ANQGSEA, per germline. V gave up 3 bases and J gave up 0 bases, with 9 bases separating them. This CDR3 contains 14 residues. The CDR3 here is CSVETAGSGNTIYF. The CDR3 DNA sequence: TGCAGCGTTGAGACGGCAGGCTCTGGAAACACCATATATTTT. Full variable domain (outside the CDR3, taken from reference TRBV29-1 and TRBJ1-3): SAVISQKPSRDICQRGTSLTIQCQVDSQVTMMFWYRQQPGQSLTLIATANQGSEATYESGFVIDKFPISRPNLTFSTLTVSNMSPEDSSIYLCSVETAGSGNTIYFGEGSWLTVV.

This clonotype came up many times. The V call is TRBV27, the J call TRBJ1-1, with D possibly matching TRBD1 (5 bases). The V end was cut by 1 base, the J end by 0 bases, with 9 bases between. The CDR3 extends over 15 amino acids. Germline CDR1 is MNHEY and CDR2 is SMNVEV (reference sequence). The CDR3 DNA is TGTGCCAGCAGTTTATTTGGGGGAATGAACACTGAAGCTTTCTTT. Residues: CASSLFGGMNTEAFF.

Here the CDR3 reads CASSLVEQERTGELFF. DNA for the CDR3: TGTGCCAGCAGCTTAGTAGAACAGGAGCGGACCGGGGAGCTGTTTTTT. V and J are TRBV7-9 and TRBJ2-2; TRBD1 or TRBD2 may be the D gene (5 bases each). CDR3 size: 16 residues. V was pared by 1 base and J by 5 bases, with 14 bases between. Germline V lookup: CDR1 SEHNR, CDR2 FQNEAQ (reference sequence).

This clonotype was seen only a few times. CDR3 in amino acids: CASSLSSSGRALRSTDTQYF. CDR3 bases: TGTGCCAGCAGTTTATCTTCCAGCGGGAGGGCCCTACGCAGCACAGATACGCAGTATTTT. This chain links TRBV12-3 or TRBV12-4 with TRBJ2-3; TRBD2 matches at 10 bases. This CDR3 is 20 amino acids long. V shed 2 bases, J shed 0 bases, and the junction held 14 bases outside the gene matches.

This clonotype was seen only a few times. The V and J genes are TRBV19 and TRBJ1-2; D not resolved. Trimming left V 4 bases short and J 3 bases short, with 12 bases between. CDR1 and CDR2 from the germline V gene are LNHDA and SQIVND (reference sequence). This CDR3 spans 14 amino acids. The CDR3 region has the DNA TGTGCCAGTAGTAGACCGGCCGGACACTATGGCTACACCTTC. Protein: CASSRPAGHYGYTF.

Points on this clonotype: Being one base from a much bigger clone, this may be a read error. The CDR3 is CASRPGTRAYEQHF. DNA for the CDR3: TGTGCCAGCAGGCCCGGGACGCGAGCCTACGAGCAGCACTTC. The chain carries TRBV6-2 or TRBV6-3 and TRBJ2-7; D possibly uses TRBD1 or TRBD2 (5 bases each). This CDR3 spans 14 amino acids. CDR1 is MNHEY and CDR2 is SVGEGT in the germline V gene.

About this clonotype: An end of the junction does not agree with germline; a read error may underlie this. The V call is TRBV4-1, the J call TRBJ1-6, with 9 nucleotides matching TRBD1. CDR1 and CDR2 (germline): MGHRA, YSYEKL. This CDR3 contains 14 residues. This CDR3 is CAGSPGTGPSPLHF. In nucleotides, the CDR3 is TGCGCCGGCAGCCCAGGGACAGGGCCCTCTCCCCTCCACTTT.